This T cell receptor beta chain was captured by sequencing in a study of beta chain features in type 1 diabetes. Reverse transcribing all isolated RNA meant expressed TCRB transcripts were sequenced. Clones were sequenced by immunoSEQ multiplex PCR, and TCRdb holds only the in-frame ones, with some missing. The table records 900,000 or so clones, roughly a sixth of them present only once. Isolation of CD4+ naive, central memory, regulatory and stem cell-like memory cells was achieved by sorting via CD45RO/CCR7/CD25/CD127/CD95/CD27. The J segment lost 9 bases and the V segment lost 5 bases, leaving 7 bases of the junction unmatched. Germline assignment: CDR1 LNHDA and CDR2 SQIVND (reference sequence). The CDR3 runs 14 residues. A remark on this clone: Its target is not known.

The study's findings and limits: Naive, central memory and Treg TCRB repertoires appeared more alike in patients than in healthy donors. Because the template was cDNA, high-expressing cells might be over-represented. A PCR bias possibly favoring shorter templates would apply equally to patients and controls.

This chain connects TRBV19 to TRBJ2-1, with 10 positions matching TRBD2. Sequenced sample: naive CD4+ T cells from blood. The receptor was isolated from a woman aged 18-29 years in good health. CDR3: CASSSLAGVTEQFF. The CDR3 bases are TGTGCCAGTAGTTCCCTAGCGGGAGTTACTGAGCAGTTCTTC.